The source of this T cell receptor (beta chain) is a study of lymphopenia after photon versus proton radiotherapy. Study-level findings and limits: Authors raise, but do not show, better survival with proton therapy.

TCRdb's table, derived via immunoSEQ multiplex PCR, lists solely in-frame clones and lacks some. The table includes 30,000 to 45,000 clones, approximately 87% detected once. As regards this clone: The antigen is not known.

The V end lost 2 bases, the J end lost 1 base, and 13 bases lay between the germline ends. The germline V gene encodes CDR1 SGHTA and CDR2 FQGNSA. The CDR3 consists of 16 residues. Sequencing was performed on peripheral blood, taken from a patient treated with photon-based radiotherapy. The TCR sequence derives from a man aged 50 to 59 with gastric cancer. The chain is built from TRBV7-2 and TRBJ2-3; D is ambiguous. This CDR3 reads CASSLSLGKGTDTQYF. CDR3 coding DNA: TGTGCCAGCAGCTTATCGTTGGGGAAGGGCACAGATACGCAGTATTTT. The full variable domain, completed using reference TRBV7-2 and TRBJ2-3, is GAGVSQSPSNKVTEKGKDVELRCDPISGHTALYWYRQSLGQGLEFLIYFQGNSAPDKSGLPSDRFSAERTGGSVSTLTIQRTQQEDSAVYLCASSLSLGKGTDTQYFGPGTRLTVL.